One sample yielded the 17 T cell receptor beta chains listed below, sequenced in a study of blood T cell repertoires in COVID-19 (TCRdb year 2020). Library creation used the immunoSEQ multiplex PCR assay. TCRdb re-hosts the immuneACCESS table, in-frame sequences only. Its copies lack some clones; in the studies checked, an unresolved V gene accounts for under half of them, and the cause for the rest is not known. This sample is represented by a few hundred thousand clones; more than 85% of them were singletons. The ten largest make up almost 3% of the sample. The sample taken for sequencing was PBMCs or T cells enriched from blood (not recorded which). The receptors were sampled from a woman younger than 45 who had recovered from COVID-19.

The CDR3 DNA reads TGCGCCAGCAGCCCTCAGATGAGCAATCAGCCCCAGCATTTT. The encoded protein is CASSPQMSNQPQHF. V gene TRBV4-1 combines with J gene TRBJ1-5; D call uncertain. Germline assignment: CDR1 MGHRA and CDR2 YSYEKL. Between the trimmed V and J ends, which lost 4 bases and 1 base, there was a span of 8 bases. This CDR3 has 14 residues.

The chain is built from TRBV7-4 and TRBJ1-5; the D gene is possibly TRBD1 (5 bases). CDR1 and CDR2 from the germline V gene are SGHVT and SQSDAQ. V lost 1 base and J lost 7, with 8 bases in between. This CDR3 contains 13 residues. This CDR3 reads CASSLVGRQPQHF. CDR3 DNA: TGTGCCAGCAGCTTAGTGGGGCGCCAGCCCCAGCATTTT.

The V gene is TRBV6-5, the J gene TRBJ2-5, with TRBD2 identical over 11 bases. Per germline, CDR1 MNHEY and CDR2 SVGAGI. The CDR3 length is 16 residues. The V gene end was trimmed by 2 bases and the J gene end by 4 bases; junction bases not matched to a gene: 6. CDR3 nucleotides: TGTGCCAGCAGTTACCAACTAGCGGGAGTCGGAGAGACCCAGTACTTC. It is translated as CASSYQLAGVGETQYF.

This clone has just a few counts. The CDR3 DNA reads as TGTGCCAGTAGTATTCGCAGGAATCAGCCCCAGCATTTT. This sequence encodes CASSIRRNQPQHF. The chain recombines TRBV19 with TRBJ1-5; D is uncertain. The germline gives CDR1 LNHDA, CDR2 SQIVND (reference sequence). Trimming shortened V by 3 bases and J by 4 bases, and 7 bases separated the two germline ends. The CDR3 has 13 amino acids. The full variable domain, in which reference TRBV19 and TRBJ1-5 provide the parts outside the CDR3, is DGGITQSPKYLFRKEGQNVTLSCEQNLNHDAMYWYRQDPGQGLRLIYYSQIVNDFQKGDIAEGYSVSREKKESFPLTVTSAQKNPTAFYLCASSIRRNQPQHFGDGTRLSIL.

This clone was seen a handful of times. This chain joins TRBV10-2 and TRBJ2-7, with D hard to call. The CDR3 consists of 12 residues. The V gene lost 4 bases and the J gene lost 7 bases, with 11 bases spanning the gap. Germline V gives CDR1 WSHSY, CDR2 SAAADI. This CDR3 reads CASSGSHREQYF. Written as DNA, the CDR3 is TGCGCCAGCAGTGGGTCCCACCGGGAGCAGTACTTC.

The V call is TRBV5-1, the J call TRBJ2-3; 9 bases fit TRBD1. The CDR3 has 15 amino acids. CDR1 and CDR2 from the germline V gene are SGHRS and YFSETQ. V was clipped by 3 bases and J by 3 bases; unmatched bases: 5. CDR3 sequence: CASSSGQGLTDTQYF. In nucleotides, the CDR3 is TGCGCCAGCAGCTCAGGACAGGGGTTAACAGATACGCAGTATTTT.

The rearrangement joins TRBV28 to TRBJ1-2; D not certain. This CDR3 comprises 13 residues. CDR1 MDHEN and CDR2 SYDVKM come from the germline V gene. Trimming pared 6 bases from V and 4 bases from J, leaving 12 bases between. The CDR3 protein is CASRSPEPYGYTF. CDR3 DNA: TGTGCCAGCAGATCACCTGAGCCCTATGGCTACACCTTC.

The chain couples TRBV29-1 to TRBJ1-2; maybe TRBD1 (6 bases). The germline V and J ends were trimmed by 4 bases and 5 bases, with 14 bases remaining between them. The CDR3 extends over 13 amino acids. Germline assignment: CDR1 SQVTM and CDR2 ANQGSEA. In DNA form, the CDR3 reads TGCAGCGTTGTGGAGGGGGGAGGGTATGGCTACACCTTC. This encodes CSVVEGGGYGYTF.

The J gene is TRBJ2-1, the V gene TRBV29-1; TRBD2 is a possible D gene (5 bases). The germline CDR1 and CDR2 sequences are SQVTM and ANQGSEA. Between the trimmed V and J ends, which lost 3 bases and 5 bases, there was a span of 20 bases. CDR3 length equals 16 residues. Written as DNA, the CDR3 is TGCAGCGTTGAGAAAGTCCGGGATCCGATAAACAATGAGCAGTTCTTC. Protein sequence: CSVEKVRDPINNEQFF.

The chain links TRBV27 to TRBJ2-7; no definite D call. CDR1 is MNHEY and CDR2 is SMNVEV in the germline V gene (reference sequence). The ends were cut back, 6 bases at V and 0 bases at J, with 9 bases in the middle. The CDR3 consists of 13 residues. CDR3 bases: TGTGCCAGCAGCCCTAGTAACTCCTACGAGCAGTACTTC. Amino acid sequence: CASSPSNSYEQYF.

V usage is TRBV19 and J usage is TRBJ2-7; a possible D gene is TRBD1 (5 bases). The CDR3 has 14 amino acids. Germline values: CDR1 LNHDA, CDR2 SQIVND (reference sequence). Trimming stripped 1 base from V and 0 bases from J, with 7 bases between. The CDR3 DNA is TGTGCCAGTAGTATAGCAGGGTACTCCTACGAGCAGTACTTC. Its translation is CASSIAGYSYEQYF.

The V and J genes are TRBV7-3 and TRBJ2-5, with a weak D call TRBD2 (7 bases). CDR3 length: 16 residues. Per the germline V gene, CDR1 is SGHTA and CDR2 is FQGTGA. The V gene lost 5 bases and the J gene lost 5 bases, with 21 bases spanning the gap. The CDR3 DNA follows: TGTGCCAGCAGCCCCACTCCCGGGGGGCCAAAGGAGACCCAGTACTTC. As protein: CASSPTPGGPKETQYF.

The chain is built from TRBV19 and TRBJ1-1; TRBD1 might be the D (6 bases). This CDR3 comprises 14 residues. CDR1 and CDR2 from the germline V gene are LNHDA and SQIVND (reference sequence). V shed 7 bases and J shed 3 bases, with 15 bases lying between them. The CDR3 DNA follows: TGTGCCAGTATTGACAGACAGGTTGACACTGAAGCTTTCTTT. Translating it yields CASIDRQVDTEAFF.

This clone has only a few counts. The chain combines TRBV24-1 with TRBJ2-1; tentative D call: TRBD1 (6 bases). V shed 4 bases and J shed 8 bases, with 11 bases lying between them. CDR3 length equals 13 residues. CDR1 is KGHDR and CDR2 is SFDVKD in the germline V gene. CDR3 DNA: TGTGCCACCAGTGAAAACAGGGATGATGAGCAGTTCTTC. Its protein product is CATSENRDDEQFF.

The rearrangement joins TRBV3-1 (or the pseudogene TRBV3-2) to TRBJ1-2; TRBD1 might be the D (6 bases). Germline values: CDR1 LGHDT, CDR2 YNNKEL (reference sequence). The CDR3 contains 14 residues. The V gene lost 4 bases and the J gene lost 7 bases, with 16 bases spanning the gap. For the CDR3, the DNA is TGTGCCAGCAGCCCTATGACGGACAGTGGTGGCTACACCTTC. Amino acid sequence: CASSPMTDSGGYTF.

The CDR3 loop is CASTQTGTYNEQFF. CDR3 nucleotide sequence: TGTGCCAGCACTCAGACAGGGACCTACAATGAGCAGTTCTTC. This chain uses TRBV2 with TRBJ2-1; 7 bases map to TRBD1. Germline CDR1 is SNHLY and CDR2 is FYNNEI. This CDR3 comprises 14 residues. J was trimmed by 2 bases and V by 7 bases; bases with no gene match: 5.

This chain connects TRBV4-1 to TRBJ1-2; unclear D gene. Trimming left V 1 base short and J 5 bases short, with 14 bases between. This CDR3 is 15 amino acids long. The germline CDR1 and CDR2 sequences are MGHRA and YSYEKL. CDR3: CASSQGAGEEYGYTF. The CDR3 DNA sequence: TGCGCCAGCAGCCAAGGGGCCGGGGAGGAATATGGCTACACCTTC.